These 16 T cell receptor beta chains were sequenced from one sample in a study of CD8+ T cells in alopecia areata. Following RNA extraction, reverse transcription yielded cDNA that acted as the sequencing template. Clones were sequenced by immunoSEQ multiplex PCR, and TCRdb holds only the in-frame ones, with some missing. The sample has approximately 140,000 clones, roughly four fifths seen once. The treatment is: oral pan-JAK inhibitor, 5-10 mg twice daily. The source was CD8+ T cells sorted from blood, collected at week 4, from a patient treated with tofacitinib. These receptors were obtained from a human donor with alopecia areata.

The sample holds one count of this clone. The V and J genes are TRBV11-2 and TRBJ2-1; D not resolved. Germline values: CDR1 SGHAT, CDR2 FQNNGV. V was pared by 5 bases and J by 5 bases, with 10 bases between. The CDR3 runs to 13 residues. This CDR3 reads CASSPALDNEQFF. The CDR3 DNA reads as TGTGCCAGCAGCCCGGCCCTCGACAATGAGCAGTTCTTC.

This clone appeared a few times. The V call is TRBV27, the J call TRBJ2-7; 7 positions match TRBD1. The CDR3 is made up of 14 amino acids. Germline V gene data show CDR1 as MNHEY and CDR2 as SMNVEV (reference sequence). Trimming took 6 bases from V and 1 from J; bases not matched to a gene: 6. The CDR3 DNA sequence: TGTGCCAGCAGCCACCGGACAGGTTCCTACGAGCAGTACTTC. This codes for CASSHRTGSYEQYF.

As regards this clone: The sample carries other DNA sequences with the same CDR3. The CDR3 DNA follows: TGTGCCAGCAGCTTGGGTAATGAGCAGTTCTTC. This translates into CASSLGNEQFF. The rearrangement joins TRBV5-6 to TRBJ2-1; D not certain. Germline lookup yields CDR1 SGHDT and CDR2 YYEEEE. There are 11 residues in the CDR3. V shed 0 bases and J shed 7 bases, with 2 bases lying between them.

V gene TRBV5-5 combines with J gene TRBJ2-1, with 8 bases aligning to TRBD1. V dropped 2 bases and J dropped 5; count of bases not matched to a gene: 3. This CDR3 comprises 14 residues. Germline V gene lookup returns CDR1 SGHKS and CDR2 YYEKEE (reference sequence). CDR3 nucleotides: TGTGCCAGCAGCTTCCACAGGGGGAACAATGAGCAGTTCTTC. It encodes CASSFHRGNNEQFF. Full variable domain (rest looked up from reference TRBV5-5 and TRBJ2-1): DAGVTQSPTHLIKTRGQQVTLRCSPISGHKSVSWYQQVLGQGPQFIFQYYEKEERGRGNFPDRFSARQFPNYSSELNVNALLLGDSALYLCASSFHRGNNEQFFGPGTRLTVL.

The chain combines TRBV6-5 with TRBJ2-3, with 10 bases lining up with TRBD2. This CDR3 is built from 12 residues. V was pared by 6 bases and J by 14 bases, with 8 bases of the junction left unmatched. Germline V lookup: CDR1 MNHEY, CDR2 SVGAGI. Here the CDR3 DNA reads TGTGCCAGCAGGTCCGGACTAGCGGTTTTGTATTTT. This gives the protein CASRSGLAVLYF.

The chain links TRBV7-9 to TRBJ2-6, with D tentatively TRBD1 (6 bases). Germline CDR1 reads SEHNR; CDR2 reads FQNEAQ (reference sequence). V was shortened by 1 base and J by 4 bases, with 17 bases between the two germline ends. The CDR3 length is 18 residues. CDR3 nucleotides: TGTGCCAGCAGCTTAGGACAGGTTGCGAAGAAGGGGGCCAACGTCCTGACTTTC. As protein: CASSLGQVAKKGANVLTF.

V and J are TRBV11-2 and TRBJ1-4; 8 positions match TRBD1. CDR1 is SGHAT, CDR2 FQNNGV, per germline. The CDR3 length is 16 residues. V was pared by 5 bases and J by 0 bases, with 5 bases of the junction left unmatched. CDR3 nucleotide sequence: TGTGCCAGCAGCCATCACAGGGGGTCAACTAATGAAAAACTGTTTTTT. Translation gives CASSHHRGSTNEKLFF.

V gene TRBV14 combines with J gene TRBJ2-5, with 7 bases matching TRBD2. Germline assignment: CDR1 SGHDN and CDR2 FVKESK. V was pared by 3 bases and J by 5 bases, with 9 bases of the junction left unmatched. The CDR3 has 15 residues. CDR3 coding DNA: TGTGCCAGCAGCCACGAGCGGGGCGGGGGTGAGACCCAGTACTTC. It specifies CASSHERGGGETQYF.

The sample holds one count of this clone. V gene TRBV27 combines with J gene TRBJ2-7, with D tentatively TRBD1 (6 bases). Germline V lookup: CDR1 MNHEY, CDR2 SMNVEV (reference sequence). This CDR3 contains 13 residues. V was shortened by 3 bases and J by 3 bases, with 9 bases between the two germline ends. CDR3 protein: CASSLGAVYEQYF. The CDR3 DNA follows: TGTGCCAGCAGTTTGGGGGCAGTCTACGAGCAGTACTTC.

J is TRBJ1-3 and V is TRBV4-1, with 7 bases identical to TRBD1. Germline assignment: CDR1 MGHRA and CDR2 YSYEKL. CDR3 length: 16 amino acids. The junction had 8 bases not matched to a gene; V was cut back by 1 base and J by 5 bases. CDR3 loop: CASSQVFRGERNTIYF. CDR3 DNA: TGCGCCAGCAGCCAAGTTTTCAGGGGGGAAAGAAACACCATATATTTT.

This clone appeared a single time. The V and J genes are TRBV27 and TRBJ2-7; D is possibly TRBD1 (5 bases). CDR3 length equals 13 residues. Germline-derived CDR1 and CDR2 are MNHEY and SMNVEV (reference sequence). V lost 6 bases and J 3 bases, leaving 12 bases between the germline ends. CDR3: CASSWGKVYEQYF. CDR3 DNA sequence: TGTGCCAGCAGCTGGGGCAAGGTCTACGAGCAGTACTTC.

The chain has TRBV7-3 and TRBJ2-3; a weak D match, TRBD2 (5 bases). V lost 5 bases and J 4 bases, leaving 10 bases between the germline ends. Germline V gene data show CDR1 as SGHTA and CDR2 as FQGTGA. The CDR3 totals 13 residues. The CDR3, as DNA: TGTGCCAGCAGCACCGGACTTTCAGATACGCAGTATTTT. This encodes CASSTGLSDTQYF.

The chain carries TRBV19 and TRBJ2-6; no clear D gene. In germline, CDR1 is LNHDA, CDR2 SQIVND (reference sequence). The CDR3 totals 15 residues. V was clipped by 5 bases and J by 0 bases, with 8 bases between them. The CDR3 DNA is TGTGCCAGTAGTCCTTCAGACTCTGGGGCCAACGTCCTGACTTTC. Translating it yields CASSPSDSGANVLTF. Filled out from reference TRBV19 and TRBJ2-6, the complete variable domain reads DGGITQSPKYLFRKEGQNVTLSCEQNLNHDAMYWYRQDPGQGLRLIYYSQIVNDFQKGDIAEGYSVSREKKESFPLTVTSAQKNPTAFYLCASSPSDSGANVLTFGAGSRLTVL.

This chain joins TRBV5-6 and TRBJ2-5; D might be TRBD1 (5 bases). From germline, CDR1 is SGHDT and CDR2 YYEEEE. The CDR3 has 14 amino acids. The V and J ends lost 0 bases and 4 bases respectively, with 10 bases between them. The CDR3 here is CASSLETAGETQYF. CDR3 bases: TGTGCCAGCAGCTTGGAGACAGCAGGAGAGACCCAGTACTTC.

The rearrangement links TRBV7-9 to TRBJ2-1, with 8 bases aligning to TRBD2. CDR3 length: 15 residues. V lost 4 bases to trimming and J lost 3 bases; unmatched junction nucleotides: 5. Germline loops: CDR1 SEHNR, CDR2 FQNEAQ (reference sequence). CDR3 protein: CASSSPSGGYNEQFF. The CDR3 coding sequence is TGTGCCAGCAGCTCCCCGAGCGGGGGCTACAATGAGCAGTTCTTC.

The chain recombines TRBV5-6 with TRBJ2-5; D gene unclear. This CDR3 is built from 14 residues. The ends were cut back, 1 base at V and 2 bases at J, with 9 bases in the middle. The germline CDR1 and CDR2 sequences are SGHDT and YYEEEE. The CDR3 is CASSLRDIQETQYF. Written as DNA, the CDR3 is TGTGCCAGCAGCTTGCGCGACATTCAAGAGACCCAGTACTTC.